A single T cell receptor (beta chain) is shown here with its context. Its matching antigen is unknown. Generated by immunoSEQ multiplex PCR, the TCRdb table keeps only in-frame clones and is missing some. The top ten hold 4.1% of the sample, which has under 150,000 clones, around 86% seen once. Germline CDR1 reads SEHNR; CDR2 reads FQNEAQ (reference sequence). The CDR3 consists of 13 residues. V lost 0 bases, J lost 1 base, and 3 bases lay in between. This sample is drawn from a study of T cell responses to AZD1222 COVID-19 vaccine. Study-wide results and caveats: Clonal diversity was possibly underestimated, and the donors were mostly white British, with more females. Seropositive status at baseline applied to only 6 or 7 AZD1222 recipients. Spike regions recognized by vaccine-associated CD4 TCRs spanned the protein, led by 160-218 and 743-854.

The sequence was obtained from an adult in good health. This chain links TRBV7-9 with TRBJ1-1; D is unclear. This sample comprised peripheral blood, obtained on day 0 of MenACWY control vaccination. This CDR3 reads CASSLAGNTEAFF. Written as DNA, the CDR3 is TGTGCCAGCAGCTTAGCCGGGAACACTGAAGCTTTCTTT.